Below, 13 T cell receptor beta chains from the same sample are listed, as sequenced in a study of control samples from healthy donors and cancer patients. Profiled with immunoSEQ multiplex PCR; TCRdb holds only in-frame clones, not every one. The profile covers approximately 93,000 clones, with 85% to 90% appearing a single time and under 10% taken by the ten largest. Sequenced: PBMCs. Receptor source: a woman aged 50 to 60 with colorectal cancer.

The chain employs TRBV7-3 and TRBJ1-5; no clear D gene. The CDR3 has 16 residues. Germline V gene lookup returns CDR1 SGHTA and CDR2 FQGTGA. Trimming removed 8 bases from V and 0 bases from J, with 17 bases in between. The CDR3 loop is CASSPEPSYSNQPQHF. In nucleotides, the CDR3 is TGTGCCAGCTCCCCAGAGCCTTCTTATAGCAATCAGCCCCAGCATTTT.

This chain joins TRBV10-3 and TRBJ1-2; 8 nucleotides align to TRBD1. Trimming at V came to 4 bases and at J to 6 bases, leaving 7 bases not matched to a gene. The length of the CDR3 is 14 residues. Germline V gene lookup returns CDR1 ENHRY and CDR2 SYGVKD. CDR3 in DNA: TGTGCCATCAGTGGTGCCGGGACAGGTAATGGCTACACCTTC. It yields the protein CAISGAGTGNGYTF.

This chain links TRBV9 with TRBJ1-3, with D possibly being TRBD1 (5 bases). Trimming removed 4 bases from V and 0 bases from J, with 14 bases in between. This CDR3 is 16 amino acids long. CDR1 and CDR2 from the germline V gene are SGDLS and YYNGEE. The CDR3 here is CASSQNPTASGNTIYF. The CDR3 DNA reads TGTGCCAGCAGCCAAAACCCGACAGCCTCTGGAAACACCATATATTTT.

This clone was recorded only once. The chain carries TRBV10-1 and TRBJ2-5; unclear D gene. The ends were cut back, 6 bases at V and 3 bases at J, with 29 bases in the middle. CDR1 and CDR2 (germline): WNHNN, SYGVQD (reference sequence). The CDR3 length is 19 residues. The CDR3 loop reads CASRGKLRSNKKPKETQYF. CDR3 bases: TGCGCCAGCAGAGGCAAGCTAAGGTCGAACAAAAAACCAAAAGAGACCCAGTACTTC.

This clone was recorded only once. This chain links TRBV19 with TRBJ2-7; the match to TRBD2 covers 7 bases. V shed 11 bases, J shed 9 bases, and the junction held 7 bases outside the gene matches. This CDR3 comprises 10 residues. Germline V lookup: CDR1 LNHDA, CDR2 SQIVND (reference sequence). This CDR3 reads CASKRGGQYV. The CDR3 DNA reads TGTGCCTCGAAGCGGGGCGGGCAGTACGTC.

The V gene is TRBV30, the J gene TRBJ2-1; 12 nucleotides line up with TRBD2. The CDR3 spans 16 residues. The germline V gene has CDR1 GTSNPN and CDR2 SVGIG (reference sequence). The trim removed 3 bases at V and 10 bases at J, leaving 13 bases unmatched. CDR3: CAWSVSPSGGAVEQFF. The CDR3 nucleotides are TGTGCCTGGAGCGTAAGTCCTAGCGGGGGGGCCGTGGAGCAGTTCTTC.

J is TRBJ1-1 and V is TRBV19; D may be TRBD1 (6 bases). V was pared by 6 bases and J by 5 bases, with 13 bases between. From germline, CDR1 is LNHDA and CDR2 SQIVND (reference sequence). The CDR3 spans 13 residues. CDR3 sequence reads: CASRQQGGTEAFF. In nucleotides, the CDR3 is TGTGCCAGTAGACAACAGGGAGGTACTGAAGCTTTCTTT. Variable domain in full (rest from reference TRBV19 and TRBJ1-1): DGGITQSPKYLFRKEGQNVTLSCEQNLNHDAMYWYRQDPGQGLRLIYYSQIVNDFQKGDIAEGYSVSREKKESFPLTVTSAQKNPTAFYLCASRQQGGTEAFFGQGTRLTVV.

The table lists this clone with a count of one. CDR3 nucleotide sequence: TGTGCCAGCAGCTTAGGATCCGGTCTTGGCTACACCTTC. It is translated as CASSLGSGLGYTF. This chain connects TRBV7-2 to TRBJ1-2, with D unclear. The length of the CDR3 is 13 residues. CDR1 and CDR2 (germline): SGHTA, FQGNSA. V was trimmed by 1 base and J by 7 bases, leaving 10 bases between them.

The CDR3 protein is CASKQGSQPQHF. The CDR3 DNA follows: TGTGCCAGTAAACAGGGAAGTCAGCCCCAGCATTTT. The chain links TRBV19 to TRBJ1-5, with a tentative D call TRBD1 (6 bases). Germline loops: CDR1 LNHDA, CDR2 SQIVND (reference sequence). The V end was cut by 7 bases, the J end by 6 bases, with 10 bases between. The CDR3 sequence is 12 residues long.

The chain carries TRBV25-1 and TRBJ2-5; no firm D call. The CDR3 extends over 15 amino acids. Trimming shortened V by 0 bases and J by 1 base, and 9 bases separated the two germline ends. Germline CDR1 reads MGHDK; CDR2 reads SYGVNS. The CDR3 nucleotides read TGTGCCAGCAGTGAATACCAAAGGGTCCAAGAGACCCAGTACTTC. The encoded protein is CASSEYQRVQETQYF.

The chain is built from TRBV4-3 and TRBJ2-3; 9 bases agree with TRBD2. Trimming cost V 0 bases and J 4 bases; bases outside gene matches: 11. The germline gives CDR1 LGHNA, CDR2 YSLEER. The CDR3 has 18 residues. The CDR3 region is CASSQDIPGTSSPDTQYF. DNA of the CDR3: TGCGCCAGCAGCCAAGATATCCCTGGGACTAGCTCCCCAGATACGCAGTATTTT.

The chain couples TRBV3-1 (or the pseudogene TRBV3-2) to TRBJ1-4; D remains ambiguous. Trimming pared 1 base from V and 4 bases from J, leaving 10 bases between. Germline loops: CDR1 LGHDT, CDR2 YNNKEL (reference sequence). The CDR3 length is 15 residues. As DNA, the CDR3 is TGTGCCAGCAGCCAAGGCTGGGGAAATAATGAAAAACTGTTTTTT. It specifies CASSQGWGNNEKLFF.

The chain recombines TRBV5-1 with TRBJ2-3, with D hard to call. The germline V and J ends were trimmed by 2 bases and 4 bases, with 5 bases remaining between them. This CDR3 has 12 residues. Germline CDR1 reads SGHRS; CDR2 reads YFSETQ. CDR3 sequence reads: CASSFKPDTQYF. The DNA of the CDR3 is TGCGCCAGCAGCTTTAAGCCAGATACGCAGTATTTT.